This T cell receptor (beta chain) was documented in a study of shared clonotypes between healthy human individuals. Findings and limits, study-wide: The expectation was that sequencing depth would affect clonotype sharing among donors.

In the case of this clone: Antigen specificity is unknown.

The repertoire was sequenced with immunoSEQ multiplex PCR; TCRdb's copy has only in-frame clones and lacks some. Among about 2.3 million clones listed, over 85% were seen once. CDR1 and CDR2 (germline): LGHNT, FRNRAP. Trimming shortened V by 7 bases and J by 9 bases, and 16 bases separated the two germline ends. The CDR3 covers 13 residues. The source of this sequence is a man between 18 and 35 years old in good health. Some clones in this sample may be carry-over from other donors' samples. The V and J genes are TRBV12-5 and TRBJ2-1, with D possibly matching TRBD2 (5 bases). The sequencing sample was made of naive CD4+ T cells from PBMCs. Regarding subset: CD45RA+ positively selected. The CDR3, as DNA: TGTGCTAGTGAGAGGGAGTTAGGCAGTGAGCAGTTCTTC. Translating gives CASERELGSEQFF.